This TCR beta chain comes out of a study of blood T cell repertoires in COVID-19. Study details: Sites in the United States, Italy and Spain provided acute and convalescent COVID-19 samples. The analysed material was cDNA or gDNA that came from T cells, B-cell-depleted T cells, or PBMCs.

In the authors' workflow: Cell counts per sample came from amplifying reference gene primers. Libraries were prepared by immunoSEQ multiplex PCR; TCRdb keeps only in-frame clonotypes and omits some of them. V and J calls plus clone size are reproduced from that table; the DNA served to infer D and trimming. The sample has roughly 73,000 clones, roughly 79% seen once. This CDR3 has 14 residues. The V gene end was trimmed by 2 bases and the J gene end by 6 bases; junction bases not matched to a gene: 6. Germline V lookup: CDR1 KGHSH, CDR2 LQKENI. The V and J genes are TRBV18 and TRBJ2-7, with 8 positions matching TRBD1. Sequencing was done on a sample of peripheral blood. The sequence came from a woman in her 70s with acute or convalescent COVID-19. The DNA for the CDR3 is TGTGCCAGCTCACCAGAAGGACAGGGTTCCGAGCAGTACTTC. Translation: CASSPEGQGSEQYF.